Listed below are T cell receptor beta chains from one sample, sequenced in a study of human T cells and chemical hapten exposure. In TCRdb, the RACE reads were re-called with MiXCR into one record per CDR3 protein. The sample includes some 400,000 distinct CDR3 sequences, approximately 5% of them seen just once. Sequencing used whole blood, obtained in connection with sensitization to the hapten diphenylcyclopropenone (DPC). Receptors were obtained from a woman aged 45-60 years with alopecia areata. Some clones in this sample may be carry-over from other donors' samples. The CDR3 runs from the conserved cysteine through the conserved F or W. D genes are given only for firm matches. Some rows mark clone size as missing; the rest say once, few, many or name a class of expanded clone.

CDR3 DNA: TGCGCCAGCAGCTTGGAAGGGGACAGGGGCGCGGACGGCTACACCTTC
CDR3 protein: CASSLEGDRGADGYTF
D gene: TRBD1
clone size: many
J gene: TRBJ1-2
V gene: TRBV5-1

CDR3 DNA: TGTGCCAGCAGCTTAGGAAGGGGTGAGACCCAGTACTTC
CDR3 protein: CASSLGRGETQYF
D gene: .
clone size: many
J gene: TRBJ2-5
V gene: TRBV7-7

CDR3 DNA: TGTGCCAGCAGCCTCCGACAGGGCAACCAAGAGACCCAGTACTTC
CDR3 protein: CASSLRQGNQETQYF
D gene: TRBD1
clone size: many
J gene: TRBJ2-5
V gene: TRBV7-9

CDR3 DNA: TGCGCCAGCAGCAGGGGGGGACAGCAAGAGACCCAGTACTTC
CDR3 protein: CASSRGGQQETQYF
D gene: .
clone size: many
J gene: TRBJ2-5
V gene: TRBV5-1

CDR3 DNA: TGTGCCAGCAGCTTGAGGGGGCGGGGAGAAGCTTTCTTT
CDR3 protein: CASSLRGRGEAFF
D gene: TRBD1
clone size: many
J gene: TRBJ1-1
V gene: TRBV13

CDR3 DNA: TGTGCCAGCACACAGAGACAGCCTGACTACGAGCAGTACTTC
CDR3 protein: CASTQRQPDYEQYF
D gene: .
clone size: many
J gene: TRBJ2-7
V gene: TRBV5-8

CDR3 DNA: TGTGCCAGCAGTTTACAGGGATGGGGGACCCAGTACTTC
CDR3 protein: CASSLQGWGTQYF
D gene: .
clone size: .
J gene: TRBJ2-5
V gene: TRBV27

CDR3 DNA: TGTGCCAGCAGCTTAGGCGCAGTCAGGACTGAAGCTTTCTTT
CDR3 protein: CASSLGAVRTEAFF
D gene: .
clone size: few
J gene: TRBJ1-1
V gene: TRBV7-2

CDR3 DNA: TGTGCCAGCAGCTTAGCAGCGCTCACCGGTCCAGATACGCAGTATTTT
CDR3 protein: CASSLAALTGPDTQYF
D gene: .
clone size: .
J gene: TRBJ2-3
V gene: TRBV7-9

CDR3 DNA: TGCAGTGAAGGGCGGGGGAGCTCCTACAATGAGCAGTTCTTC
CDR3 protein: CSEGRGSSYNEQFF
D gene: TRBD2
clone size: .
J gene: TRBJ2-1
V gene: TRBV20-1

CDR3 DNA: TGCAGCGTTGAAGATAGGGGCGGGAGTGTCTATGAGCAGTTCTTC
CDR3 protein: CSVEDRGGSVYEQFF
D gene: TRBD2
clone size: .
J gene: TRBJ2-1
V gene: TRBV29-1

CDR3 DNA: TGTGCCAGCAGTTTAGGGGACCACCGGGGTACGCAGTATTTT
CDR3 protein: CASSLGDHRGTQYF
D gene: .
clone size: many
J gene: TRBJ2-3
V gene: TRBV12-3/TRBV12-4

CDR3 DNA: TGTGCCAGCACAGATCCCGGGACCCGGAGCTCCTACAATGAGCAGTTCTTC
CDR3 protein: CASTDPGTRSSYNEQFF
D gene: .
clone size: .
J gene: TRBJ2-1
V gene: TRBV6-2/TRBV6-3

CDR3 DNA: TGTGCCAGCAGCCAAGTTGGGGGGCTAAGCTATGGCTACACCTTC
CDR3 protein: CASSQVGGLSYGYTF
D gene: .
clone size: few
J gene: TRBJ1-2
V gene: TRBV3-1

CDR3 DNA: TGTGCCAGCAGCCAAGAAGGACGGCGAGCAACTAATGAAAAACTGTTTTTT
CDR3 protein: CASSQEGRRATNEKLFF
D gene: .
clone size: .
J gene: TRBJ1-4
V gene: TRBV3-1

CDR3 DNA: TGTGCCACCGCGACGGGTTATGAAGCTTTCTTT
CDR3 protein: CATATGYEAFF
D gene: .
clone size: .
J gene: TRBJ1-1
V gene: TRBV25-1

CDR3 DNA: TGTGCCAGCAGCCTCGTTGAGGGGGCCACTGAAGCTTTCTTT
CDR3 protein: CASSLVEGATEAFF
D gene: TRBD1
clone size: .
J gene: TRBJ1-1
V gene: TRBV3-1

CDR3 DNA: TGCGCCAGCAGCATCGGACAGCTCCAAGAGACCCAGTACTTC
CDR3 protein: CASSIGQLQETQYF
D gene: .
clone size: .
J gene: TRBJ2-5
V gene: TRBV5-1

CDR3 DNA: TGTGCCAGCAGACCCATGACGGGAAACATTCAGTACTTC
CDR3 protein: CASRPMTGNIQYF
D gene: .
clone size: many
J gene: TRBJ2-4
V gene: TRBV7-9

CDR3 DNA: TGTGCCAGCAGTTTTGGGCTAGCGGGGGTCTATTTCTTC
CDR3 protein: CASSFGLAGVYFF
D gene: TRBD2
clone size: many
J gene: TRBJ2-1
V gene: TRBV12-3/TRBV12-4

CDR3 DNA: TGTGCCAGCAGCGCCCAGGGGAACTCCTACAATGAGCAGTTCTTC
CDR3 protein: CASSAQGNSYNEQFF
D gene: .
clone size: few
J gene: TRBJ2-1
V gene: TRBV9

CDR3 DNA: TGTGCCATCAGTGAGTCGCAGGTCGGGGCGAACTATGGCTACACCTTC
CDR3 protein: CAISESQVGANYGYTF
D gene: .
clone size: .
J gene: TRBJ1-2
V gene: TRBV10-3

CDR3 DNA: TGCGCCAGCAGCTTGGAGCGGGGAACGAGCTATGGCTACACCTTC
CDR3 protein: CASSLERGTSYGYTF
D gene: .
clone size: many
J gene: TRBJ1-2
V gene: TRBV5-1

CDR3 DNA: TGCGCCAGCAGCCAAGCTAGAGGCTCCTATAATTCACCCCTCCACTTT
CDR3 protein: CASSQARGSYNSPLHF
D gene: .
clone size: few
J gene: TRBJ1-6
V gene: TRBV4-1

CDR3 DNA: TGTGCCAGCAGCGGGCTTGCGCCCGAGCAGTACTTC
CDR3 protein: CASSGLAPEQYF
D gene: .
clone size: few
J gene: TRBJ2-7
V gene: TRBV12-3/TRBV12-4

CDR3 DNA: TGTGCCAGCAGTTTCGGACTAGCGGGAGTAACCTCTAGCACAGATACGCAGTATTTT
CDR3 protein: CASSFGLAGVTSSTDTQYF
D gene: TRBD2
clone size: .
J gene: TRBJ2-3
V gene: TRBV6-2/TRBV6-3

CDR3 DNA: TGTGCCAGCAGCTCGGCCTCGGACGGGGGCACAGATACGCAGTATTTT
CDR3 protein: CASSSASDGGTDTQYF
D gene: .
clone size: .
J gene: TRBJ2-3
V gene: TRBV5-6

CDR3 DNA: TGTGCCACCAGTGAAGCGGCAGGGCCGAACACCGGGGAGCTGTTTTTT
CDR3 protein: CATSEAAGPNTGELFF
D gene: .
clone size: .
J gene: TRBJ2-2
V gene: TRBV24-1

CDR3 DNA: TGCAGTGCTAGAGATCCCAACTTGCGGACAACAGATACGCAGTATTTT
CDR3 protein: CSARDPNLRTTDTQYF
D gene: .
clone size: many
J gene: TRBJ2-3
V gene: TRBV20-1

CDR3 DNA: TGTGCCAGCAGTTTAGGTGGGGAGGCCAAAAACATTCAGTACTTC
CDR3 protein: CASSLGGEAKNIQYF
D gene: .
clone size: many
J gene: TRBJ2-4
V gene: TRBV12-3/TRBV12-4

CDR3 DNA: TGTGCCAGCAGCCCGCAGGGGAGTGAGAATGGCTACACCTTC
CDR3 protein: CASSPQGSENGYTF
D gene: .
clone size: .
J gene: TRBJ1-2
V gene: TRBV6-5